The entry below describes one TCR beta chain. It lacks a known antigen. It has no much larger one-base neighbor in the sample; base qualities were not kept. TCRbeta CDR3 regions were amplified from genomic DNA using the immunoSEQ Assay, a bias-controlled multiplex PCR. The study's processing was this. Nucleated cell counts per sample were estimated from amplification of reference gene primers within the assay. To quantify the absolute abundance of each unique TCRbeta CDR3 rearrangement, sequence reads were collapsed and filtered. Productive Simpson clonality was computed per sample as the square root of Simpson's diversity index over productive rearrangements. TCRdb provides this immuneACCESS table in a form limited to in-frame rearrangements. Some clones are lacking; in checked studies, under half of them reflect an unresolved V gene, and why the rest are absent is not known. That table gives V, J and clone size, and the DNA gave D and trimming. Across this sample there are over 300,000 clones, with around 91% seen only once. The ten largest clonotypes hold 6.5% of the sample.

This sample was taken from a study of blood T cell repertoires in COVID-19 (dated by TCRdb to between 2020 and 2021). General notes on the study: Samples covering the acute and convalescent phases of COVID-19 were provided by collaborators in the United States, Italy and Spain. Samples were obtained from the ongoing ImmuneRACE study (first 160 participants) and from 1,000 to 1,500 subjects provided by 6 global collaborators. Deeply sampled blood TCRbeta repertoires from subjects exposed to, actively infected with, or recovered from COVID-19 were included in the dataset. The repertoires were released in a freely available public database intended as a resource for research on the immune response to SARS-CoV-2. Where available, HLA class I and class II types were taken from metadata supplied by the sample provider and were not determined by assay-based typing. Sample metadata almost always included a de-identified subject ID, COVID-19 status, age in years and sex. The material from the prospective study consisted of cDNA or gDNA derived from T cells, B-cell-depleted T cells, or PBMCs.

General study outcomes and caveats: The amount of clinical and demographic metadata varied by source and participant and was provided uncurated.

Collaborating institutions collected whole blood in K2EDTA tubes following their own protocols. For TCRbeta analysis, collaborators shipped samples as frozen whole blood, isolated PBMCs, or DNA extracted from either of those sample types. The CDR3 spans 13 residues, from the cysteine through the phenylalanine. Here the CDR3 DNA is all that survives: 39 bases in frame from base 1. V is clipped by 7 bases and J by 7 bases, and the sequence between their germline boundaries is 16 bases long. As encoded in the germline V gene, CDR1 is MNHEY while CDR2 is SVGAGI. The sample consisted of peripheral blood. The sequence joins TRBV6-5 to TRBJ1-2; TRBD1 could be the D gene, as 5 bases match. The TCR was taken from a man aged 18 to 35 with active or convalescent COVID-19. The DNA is TGTGCCAGCACCAACCGGGGGGATGGTGGCTACACCTTC. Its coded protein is CASTNRGDGGYTF.